This T cell receptor (beta chain) emerged from a study of naive and memory T cell subsets (dated by TCRdb to about 2017). Regarding the complete study: Sorted naive and memory T cell subsets from peripheral blood were analyzed in the study using a UMI-based, open-source pipeline for TCR alpha and beta sequencing. Complete agreement was observed between the functional CMV T cell responses and the IgG serology results. RNA was DNase-treated and reverse transcribed with TCR constant-region primers, mostly using SuperScript III. Beyond this particular receptor, the publication reports: In both CD4 and CD8 cells, going from naive through CM, EM and EMRA, the Gini index went up while Shannon and inverse Simpson diversity went down. The repertoire findings for the naive and memory subsets could not be validated against a ground truth because none was available. After error correction, only a single occurrence was seen for over 95% of naive TCR sequences, so much steeper abundance distributions were produced than in memory subsets. TCR abundance followed a power law with an exponent that was different for naive and memory subsets but consistent across the three individuals. RNA-based TCR counts may be affected by expression changes linked to T cell activation and differentiation. A clonotype was defined as a single alpha or beta chain sequence rather than as a paired alpha/beta receptor.

This clonotype was seen ten or more times. Which antigen it targets is not known. There are no base qualities to consult, and no much larger clone falls within one base. V is trimmed back by 6 bases and J by 2 bases, and the junction contains 3 bases that no gene match accounts for. The CDR3 starts with the cysteine, ends with the phenylalanine, and has 13 residues. CDR3 DNA only is kept here, 39 bases in frame from base 1. Sequences DFQATT (CDR1) and SNEGSKA (CDR2) are obtained from the germline V gene (reference sequence). The method behind the library was UMI-ligation and nested PCR. To cover both TRBC1 and TRBC2, the beta constant-region primer consisted of an equimolar mix of two oligonucleotides. A single-stranded oligonucleotide carrying the SP2 primer and a 12-nucleotide UMI was ligated to the 3' end of the cDNA by T4 RNA ligase 1. Four rounds of PCR were used to amplify ligated cDNA, with nested alpha and beta constant-region primers being used together with the SP2 primer. Incubation of the ligation reaction lasted roughly 19-24 hours at 16 degrees C. PCR2 was typically run as a SYBR Green qPCR and stopped at a predetermined threshold to prevent over-amplification. All purifications after the first were performed with Agencourt AMPure XP magnetic beads. Library quantification was done by Qubit, followed by a TapeStation check on which the main peak was expected at around 650 bp. Pooled libraries were sequenced on an Illumina MiSeq using v2 2x251 paired-end kits, and typically about 0.95-2.1 million reads were obtained per sample. Each sample was pooled at 4 to 5 nM, and about 5-7% PhiX was included to help cluster recognition. The authors' analysis ran thus. V and J genes were assigned to Demultiplexor-processed FASTQ reads by Decombinator through tag matching, with a single base-pair mismatch being allowed. Collapsinator relied on UMIs to fix sequencing errors as well as frequency errors caused by PCR heterogeneity. CDR3Translator translated TCRs and extracted CDR3s from the conserved cysteine to the FGXG phenylalanine, flagging non-productive sequences. Gini, Shannon entropy and inverse Simpson indices were calculated on repertoires that had been subsampled to equal numbers of UMI-defined TCRs. Within the linear range, a power law was fitted to clonotype abundance distributions using maximum likelihood. When run on a single naive CD8 sample, MIGEC and the pipeline yielded similar UMI counts, similar unique TCR numbers and similar clonal distributions. Repertoires were searched for roughly 7,300 CMV-associated CDR3 sequences compiled from VDJdb and a published dataset. TCRdb reran the public reads through fastp at Q25 and MiXCR, keeping productive beta chains. Identical CDR3 proteins give one entry, which carries the most common genes and DNA. The V and J calls here are based on TCRdb, not the publication. The sample table shows around 27,000 distinct CDR3 sequences, and about 10% are seen once. The top ten clones comprise approximately 15% of the sample.

From the second PCR step on, the TCR alpha and beta chain libraries were amplified in separate reactions. Donor CMV status was determined by IFNgamma production from CD4+ T cells after overnight stimulation of fresh PBMCs with CMV viral lysate. CD4 T cells were positively selected using Miltenyi beads, after which CD8 T cells were positively selected from the CD4-negative fraction. Cells stained for CD3, CD4, CD8, CD45RA, CD27 and a live/dead dye were sorted on a BD Aria II into four subsets by CD45RA and CD27. Effector memory cells were sorted as CD45RA-CD27-, and EMRA cells as CD45RA+CD27-. A few healthy volunteers provided blood, and each donor's sample was split into CD4 and CD8 T cells and then further divided into four differentiation subsets. About 110 ml of peripheral blood was taken from each donor, and PBMC were separated by density-gradient centrifugation on Ficoll-Paque PLUS. After sorting, cells were lysed in RLT buffer, RNA was extracted using a Qiagen RNeasy kit, and the extracted RNA was stored at -80 degrees C.

The chain couples TRBV20-1 to TRBJ1-2, with 10 junctional bases fitting TRBD1. Sequenced sample: effector memory CD4+ T cells from blood. Taken with the paper, the label for cell subset or site translates to: effector memory, CD45RA- CD27-. The sequence derives from a human donor in good health. The nucleotides read TGCAGTGCAAGGACAGGGGGGAACTATGGCTACACCTTC. Translated, this gives CSARTGGNYGYTF.